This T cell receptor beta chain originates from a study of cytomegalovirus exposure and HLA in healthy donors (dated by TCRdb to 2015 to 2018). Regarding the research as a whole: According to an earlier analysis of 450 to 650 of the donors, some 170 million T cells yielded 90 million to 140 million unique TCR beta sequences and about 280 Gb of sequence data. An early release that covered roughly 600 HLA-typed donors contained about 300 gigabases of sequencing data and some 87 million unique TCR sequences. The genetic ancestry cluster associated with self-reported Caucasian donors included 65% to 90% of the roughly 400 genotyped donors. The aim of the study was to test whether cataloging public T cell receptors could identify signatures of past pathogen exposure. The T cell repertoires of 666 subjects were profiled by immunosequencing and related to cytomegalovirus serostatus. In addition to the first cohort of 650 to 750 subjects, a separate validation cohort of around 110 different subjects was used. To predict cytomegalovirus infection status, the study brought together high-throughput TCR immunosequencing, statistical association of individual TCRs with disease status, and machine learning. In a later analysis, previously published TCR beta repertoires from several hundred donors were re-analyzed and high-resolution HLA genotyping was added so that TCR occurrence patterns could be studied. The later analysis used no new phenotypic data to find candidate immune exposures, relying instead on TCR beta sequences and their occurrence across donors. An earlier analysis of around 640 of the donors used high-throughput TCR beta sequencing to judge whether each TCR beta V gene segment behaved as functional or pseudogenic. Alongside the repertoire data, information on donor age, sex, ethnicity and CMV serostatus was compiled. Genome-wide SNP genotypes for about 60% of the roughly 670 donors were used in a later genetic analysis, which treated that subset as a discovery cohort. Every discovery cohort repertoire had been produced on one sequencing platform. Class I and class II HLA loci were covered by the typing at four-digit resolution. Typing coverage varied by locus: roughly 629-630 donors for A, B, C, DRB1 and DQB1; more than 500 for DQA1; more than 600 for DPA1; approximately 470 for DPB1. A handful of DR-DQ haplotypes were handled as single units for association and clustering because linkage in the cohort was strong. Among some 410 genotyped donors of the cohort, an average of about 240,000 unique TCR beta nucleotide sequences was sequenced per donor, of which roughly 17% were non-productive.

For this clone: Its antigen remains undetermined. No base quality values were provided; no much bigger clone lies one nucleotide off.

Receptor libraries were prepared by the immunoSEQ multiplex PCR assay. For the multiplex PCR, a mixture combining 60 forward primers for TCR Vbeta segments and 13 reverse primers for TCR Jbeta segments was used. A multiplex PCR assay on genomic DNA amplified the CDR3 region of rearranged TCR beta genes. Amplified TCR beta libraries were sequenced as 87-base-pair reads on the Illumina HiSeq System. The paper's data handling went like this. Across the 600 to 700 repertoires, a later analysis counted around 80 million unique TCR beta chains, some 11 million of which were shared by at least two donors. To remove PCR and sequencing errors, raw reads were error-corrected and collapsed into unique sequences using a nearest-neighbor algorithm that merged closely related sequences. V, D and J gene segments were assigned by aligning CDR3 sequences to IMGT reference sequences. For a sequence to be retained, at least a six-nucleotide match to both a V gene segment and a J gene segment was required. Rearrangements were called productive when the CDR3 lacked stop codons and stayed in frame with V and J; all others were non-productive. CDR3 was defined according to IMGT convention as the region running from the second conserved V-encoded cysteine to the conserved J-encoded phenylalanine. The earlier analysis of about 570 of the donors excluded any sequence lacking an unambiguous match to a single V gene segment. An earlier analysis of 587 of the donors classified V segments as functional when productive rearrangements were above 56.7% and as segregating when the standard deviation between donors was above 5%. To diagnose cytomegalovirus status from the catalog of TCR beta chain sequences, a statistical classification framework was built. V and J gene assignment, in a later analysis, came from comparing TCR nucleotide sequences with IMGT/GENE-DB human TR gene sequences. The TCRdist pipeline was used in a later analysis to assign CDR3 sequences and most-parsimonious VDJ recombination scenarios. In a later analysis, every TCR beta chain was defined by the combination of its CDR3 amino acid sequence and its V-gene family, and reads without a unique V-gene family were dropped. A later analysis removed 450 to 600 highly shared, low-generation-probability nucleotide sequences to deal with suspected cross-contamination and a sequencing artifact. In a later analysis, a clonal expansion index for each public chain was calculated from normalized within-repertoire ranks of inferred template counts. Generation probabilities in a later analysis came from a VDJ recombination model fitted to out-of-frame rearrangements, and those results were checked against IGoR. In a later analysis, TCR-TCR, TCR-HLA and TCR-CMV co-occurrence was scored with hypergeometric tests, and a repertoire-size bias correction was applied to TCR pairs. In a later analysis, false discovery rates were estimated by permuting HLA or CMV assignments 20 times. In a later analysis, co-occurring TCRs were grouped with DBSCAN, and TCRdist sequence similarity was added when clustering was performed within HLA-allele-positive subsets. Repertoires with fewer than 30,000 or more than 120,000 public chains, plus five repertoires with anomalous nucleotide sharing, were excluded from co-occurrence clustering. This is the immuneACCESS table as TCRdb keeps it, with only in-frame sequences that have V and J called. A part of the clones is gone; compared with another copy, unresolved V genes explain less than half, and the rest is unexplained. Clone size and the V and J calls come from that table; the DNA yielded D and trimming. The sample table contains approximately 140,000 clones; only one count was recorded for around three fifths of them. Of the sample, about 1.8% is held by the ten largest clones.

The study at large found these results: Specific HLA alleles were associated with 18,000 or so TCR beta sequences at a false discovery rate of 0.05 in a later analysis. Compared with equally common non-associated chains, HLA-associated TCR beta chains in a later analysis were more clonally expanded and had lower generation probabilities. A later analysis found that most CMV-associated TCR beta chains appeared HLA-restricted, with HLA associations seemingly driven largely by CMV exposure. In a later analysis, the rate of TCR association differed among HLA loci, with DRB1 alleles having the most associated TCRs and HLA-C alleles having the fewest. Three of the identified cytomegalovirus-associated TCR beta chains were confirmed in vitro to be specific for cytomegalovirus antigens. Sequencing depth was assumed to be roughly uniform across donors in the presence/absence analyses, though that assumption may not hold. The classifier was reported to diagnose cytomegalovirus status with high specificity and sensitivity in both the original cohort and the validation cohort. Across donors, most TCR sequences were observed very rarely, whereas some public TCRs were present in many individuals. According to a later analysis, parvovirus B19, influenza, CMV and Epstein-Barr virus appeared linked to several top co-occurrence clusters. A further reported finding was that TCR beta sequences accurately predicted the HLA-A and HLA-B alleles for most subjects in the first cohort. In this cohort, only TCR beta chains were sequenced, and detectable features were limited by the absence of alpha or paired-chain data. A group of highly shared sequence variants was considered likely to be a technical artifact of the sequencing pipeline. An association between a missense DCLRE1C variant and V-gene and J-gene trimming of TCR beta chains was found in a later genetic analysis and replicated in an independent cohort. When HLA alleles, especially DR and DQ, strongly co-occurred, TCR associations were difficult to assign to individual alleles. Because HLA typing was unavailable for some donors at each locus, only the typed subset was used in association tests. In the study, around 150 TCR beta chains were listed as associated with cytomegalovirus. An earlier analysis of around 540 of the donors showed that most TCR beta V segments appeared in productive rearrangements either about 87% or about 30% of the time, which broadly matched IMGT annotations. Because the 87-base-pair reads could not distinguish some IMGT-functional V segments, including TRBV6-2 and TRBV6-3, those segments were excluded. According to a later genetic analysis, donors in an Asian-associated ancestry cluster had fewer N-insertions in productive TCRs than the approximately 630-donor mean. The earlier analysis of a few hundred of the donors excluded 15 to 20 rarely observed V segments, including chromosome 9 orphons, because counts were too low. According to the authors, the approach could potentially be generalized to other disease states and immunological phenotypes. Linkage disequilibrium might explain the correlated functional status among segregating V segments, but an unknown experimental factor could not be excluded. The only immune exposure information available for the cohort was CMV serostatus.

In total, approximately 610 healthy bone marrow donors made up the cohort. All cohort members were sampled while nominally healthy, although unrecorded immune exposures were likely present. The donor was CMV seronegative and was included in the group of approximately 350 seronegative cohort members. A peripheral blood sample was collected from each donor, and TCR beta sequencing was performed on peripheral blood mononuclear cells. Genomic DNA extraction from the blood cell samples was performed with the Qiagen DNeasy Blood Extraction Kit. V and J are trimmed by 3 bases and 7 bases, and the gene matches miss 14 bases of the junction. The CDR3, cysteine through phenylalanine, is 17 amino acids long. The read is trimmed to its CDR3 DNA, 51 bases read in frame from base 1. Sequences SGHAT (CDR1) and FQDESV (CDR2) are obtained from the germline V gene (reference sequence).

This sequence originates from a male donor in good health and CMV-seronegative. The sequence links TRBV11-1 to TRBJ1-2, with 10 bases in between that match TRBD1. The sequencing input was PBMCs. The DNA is TGTGCCAGCAGCTTGACAGGGGGCGGCGTTGATAAAAGTGGCTACACCTTC. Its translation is CASSLTGGGVDKSGYTF.